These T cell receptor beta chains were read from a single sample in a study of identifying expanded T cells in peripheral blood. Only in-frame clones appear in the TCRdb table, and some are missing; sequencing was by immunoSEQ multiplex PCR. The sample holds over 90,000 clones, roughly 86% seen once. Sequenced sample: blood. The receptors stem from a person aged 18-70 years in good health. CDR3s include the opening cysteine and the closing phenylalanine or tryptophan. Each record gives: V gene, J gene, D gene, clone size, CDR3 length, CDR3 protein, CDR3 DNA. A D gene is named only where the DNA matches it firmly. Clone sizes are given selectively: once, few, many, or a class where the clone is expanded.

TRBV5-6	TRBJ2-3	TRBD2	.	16	CASSFGLAGDTDTQYF	TGTGCCAGCAGCTTTGGACTAGCGGGGGACACAGATACGCAGTATTTT
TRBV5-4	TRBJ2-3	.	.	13	CASSLQGGDTQYF	TGTGCCAGCAGCTTGCAGGGGGGAGATACGCAGTATTTT
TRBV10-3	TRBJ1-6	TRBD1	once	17	CAISLTGGPGVDSPLHF	TGTGCCATCAGCCTGACAGGGGGCCCGGGAGTTGATTCACCCCTCCACTTT
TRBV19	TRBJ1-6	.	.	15	CASSPRSVNNSPLHF	TGTGCCAGTAGTCCCCGTAGCGTCAATAATTCACCCCTCCACTTT
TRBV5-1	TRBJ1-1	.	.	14	CASSLSGQYTEAFF	TGCGCCAGCAGCCTATCAGGACAGTACACTGAAGCTTTCTTT
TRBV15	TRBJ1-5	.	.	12	CATSRDNQPQHF	TGTGCCACCAGCAGAGATAATCAGCCCCAGCATTTT
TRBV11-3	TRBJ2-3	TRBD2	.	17	CASSLGGTSGGTDTQYF	TGTGCCAGCAGCCTCGGCGGGACCAGCGGGGGCACAGATACGCAGTATTTT
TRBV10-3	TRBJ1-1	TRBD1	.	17	CAISVQRGQRGDTEAFF	TGTGCCATCAGTGTCCAAAGGGGGCAGCGGGGGGACACTGAAGCTTTCTTT
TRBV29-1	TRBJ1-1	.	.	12	CSVERPPSGAFF	TGCAGCGTTGAACGGCCCCCCTCTGGGGCTTTCTTT
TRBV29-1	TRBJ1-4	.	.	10	CSVLIEKLFF	TGCAGCGTTTTGATTGAAAAACTGTTTTTT
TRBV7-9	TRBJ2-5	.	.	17	CASSLTRPGRGVETQYF	TGTGCCAGCAGCTTAACCCGACCCGGCAGGGGGGTAGAGACCCAGTACTTC
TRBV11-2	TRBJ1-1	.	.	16	CASSSMPRGVNTEAFF	TGTGCCAGCAGCTCTATGCCTCGCGGGGTGAACACTGAAGCTTTCTTT
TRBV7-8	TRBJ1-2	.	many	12	CASSLFNWGYTF	TGTGCCAGCAGCTTATTTAACTGGGGCTACACCTTC
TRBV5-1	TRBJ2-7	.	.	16	CASSLEGRSSVYEQYF	TGCGCCAGCAGCTTGGAAGGGAGAAGTTCGGTTTACGAGCAGTACTTC
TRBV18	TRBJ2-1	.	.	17	CASSLMDPTGSYNEQFF	TGTGCCAGCTCACTCATGGACCCCACCGGGTCCTACAATGAGCAGTTCTTC
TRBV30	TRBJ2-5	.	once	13	CAWSQGGGETQYF	TGTGCCTGGAGTCAAGGGGGTGGGGAGACCCAGTACTTC
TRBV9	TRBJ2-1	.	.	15	CASSVEVRPYNEQFF	TGTGCCAGCAGCGTAGAAGTCCGACCCTACAATGAGCAGTTCTTC
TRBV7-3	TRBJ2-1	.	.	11	CASSLNNEQFF	TGTGCCAGCAGCCTCAACAATGAGCAGTTCTTC
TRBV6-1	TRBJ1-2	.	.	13	CASNQTAIYGYTF	TGTGCCAGCAATCAGACAGCAATTTATGGCTACACCTTC
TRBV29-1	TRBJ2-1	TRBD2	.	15	CSGTGGLVVSNEQFF	TGCAGCGGGACTGGGGGACTAGTGGTATCCAATGAGCAGTTCTTC
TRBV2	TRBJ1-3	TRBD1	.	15	CASIHDRGTGNTIYF	TGTGCCAGCATCCACGACAGGGGCACTGGAAACACCATATATTTT
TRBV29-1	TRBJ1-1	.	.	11	CSLEKGTEAFF	TGCAGCCTCGAGAAGGGAACTGAAGCTTTCTTT
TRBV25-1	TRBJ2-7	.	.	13	CASSVGRGYEQYF	TGTGCCAGCAGCGTGGGTAGGGGCTACGAGCAGTACTTC
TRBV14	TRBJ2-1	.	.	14	CASSQDSRRGEQFF	TGTGCCAGCAGCCAAGATAGTAGGCGCGGTGAGCAGTTCTTC
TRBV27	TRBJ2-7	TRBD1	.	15	CASSPQIGGPYEQYF	TGTGCCAGCAGTCCCCAAATAGGGGGCCCCTACGAGCAGTACTTC
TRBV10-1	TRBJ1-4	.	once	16	CASPGRGREGNEKLFF	TGCGCCAGCCCCGGCAGAGGCAGGGAGGGTAATGAAAAACTGTTTTTT
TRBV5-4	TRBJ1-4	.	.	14	CASSPGGVGEKLFF	TGTGCCAGCAGCCCCGGGGGCGTGGGTGAAAAACTGTTTTTT
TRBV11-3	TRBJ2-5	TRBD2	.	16	CASSLGGSREGETQYF	TGTGCCAGCAGCTTAGGAGGGTCGCGGGAGGGGGAGACCCAGTACTTC
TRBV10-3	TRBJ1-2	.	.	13	CAIGPDSPYGYTF	TGTGCCATCGGTCCGGACAGCCCCTATGGCTACACCTTC
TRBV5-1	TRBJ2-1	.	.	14	CASSPGTDYNEQFF	TGCGCCAGCAGCCCCGGGACGGATTACAATGAGCAGTTCTTC
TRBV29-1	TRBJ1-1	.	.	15	CSVAGPQGLNTEAFF	TGCAGCGTTGCCGGCCCTCAGGGGTTGAACACTGAAGCTTTCTTT
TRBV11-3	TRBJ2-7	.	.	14	CASSPPGSISEQYF	TGTGCCAGCAGCCCCCCTGGCAGTATAAGCGAGCAGTACTTC
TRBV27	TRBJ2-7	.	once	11	CASSSHYEQYF	TGTGCCAGCAGTTCCCACTACGAGCAGTACTTC
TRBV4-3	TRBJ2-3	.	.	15	CASSQELHPDVTQYF	TGCGCCAGCAGCCAAGAGCTCCACCCTGACGTTACACAGTATTTT
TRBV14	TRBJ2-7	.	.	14	CASSQVSQRDEQYF	TGTGCCAGCAGCCAAGTTTCCCAGAGAGACGAGCAGTACTTC
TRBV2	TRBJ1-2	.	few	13	CASSPLRGSGYTF	TGTGCCAGCAGTCCCCTTAGAGGCAGTGGCTACACCTTC
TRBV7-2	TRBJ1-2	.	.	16	CASSLSSGPGVYGYTF	TGTGCCAGCAGCTTAAGTTCGGGTCCGGGTGTATATGGCTACACCTTC
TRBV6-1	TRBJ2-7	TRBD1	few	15	CASTHDRVRTYEQYF	TGTGCCAGCACACACGACAGGGTGAGGACCTACGAGCAGTACTTC
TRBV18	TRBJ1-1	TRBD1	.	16	CASSQGQGNFGTEAFF	TGTGCCAGCTCACAAGGACAGGGAAACTTCGGCACTGAAGCTTTCTTT
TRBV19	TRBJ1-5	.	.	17	CASSISMGANSNQPQHF	TGTGCCAGTAGTATCTCAATGGGGGCGAATAGCAATCAGCCCCAGCATTTT
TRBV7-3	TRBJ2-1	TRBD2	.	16	CASSPTPTSGTGEQFF	TGTGCCAGCAGCCCTACCCCGACTAGCGGGACAGGGGAGCAGTTCTTC
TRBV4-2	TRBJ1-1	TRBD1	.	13	CASSQGGTAEAFF	TGTGCCAGCAGCCAAGGTGGGACAGCTGAAGCTTTCTTT
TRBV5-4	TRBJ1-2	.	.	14	CASSLGRGDYGYTF	TGTGCCAGCAGCTTGGGACGGGGGGACTATGGCTACACCTTC
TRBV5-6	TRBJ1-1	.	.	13	CASSSGSYLEAFF	TGTGCCAGCAGCTCCGGGAGTTACCTTGAAGCTTTCTTT
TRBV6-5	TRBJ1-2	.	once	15	CASREWAPGTGGYTF	TGTGCCAGCAGGGAGTGGGCTCCCGGTACGGGTGGCTACACCTTC